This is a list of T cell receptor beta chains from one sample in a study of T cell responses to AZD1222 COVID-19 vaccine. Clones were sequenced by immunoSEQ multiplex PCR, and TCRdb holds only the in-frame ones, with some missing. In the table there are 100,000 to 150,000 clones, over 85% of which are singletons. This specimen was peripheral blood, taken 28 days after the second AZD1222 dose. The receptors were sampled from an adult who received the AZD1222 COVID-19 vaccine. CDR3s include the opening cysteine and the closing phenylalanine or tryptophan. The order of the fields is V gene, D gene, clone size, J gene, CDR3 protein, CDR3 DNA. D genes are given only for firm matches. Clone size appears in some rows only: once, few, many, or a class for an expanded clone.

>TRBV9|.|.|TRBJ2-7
CASSVAPATRGSTTYEQYF
TGTGCCAGCAGCGTCGCGCCAGCTACTAGGGGCAGTACGACCTACGAGCAGTACTTC
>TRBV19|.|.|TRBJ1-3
CASTNTGGGIAGNTIYF
TGTGCCAGTACTAATACGGGAGGGGGAATCGCTGGAAACACCATATATTTT
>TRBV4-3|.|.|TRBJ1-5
CASSQEVGDQPQHF
TGCGCCAGCAGCCAAGAAGTAGGGGATCAGCCCCAGCATTTT
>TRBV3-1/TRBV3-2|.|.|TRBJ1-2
CASSRRADLNYGYTF
TGTGCCAGCAGCCGCCGGGCCGATCTCAACTATGGCTACACCTTC
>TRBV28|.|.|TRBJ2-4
CASGDVAKNIQYF
TGTGCCAGCGGCGATGTAGCCAAAAACATTCAGTACTTC
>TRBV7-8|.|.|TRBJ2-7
CASSLFLGRGHEQYF
TGTGCCAGCAGCTTATTTCTGGGTCGAGGCCACGAGCAGTACTTC
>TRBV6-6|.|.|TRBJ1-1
CASSRRDTEAFF
TGTGCCAGCAGCCGCAGGGACACTGAAGCTTTCTTT
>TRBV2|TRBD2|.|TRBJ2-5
CASWGLAGGNQETQYF
TGTGCCAGCTGGGGTCTAGCGGGGGGCAATCAAGAGACCCAGTACTTC
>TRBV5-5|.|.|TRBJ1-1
CASSTGDWGGNTEAFF
TGTGCCAGCAGCACTGGGGACTGGGGTGGGAACACTGAAGCTTTCTTT
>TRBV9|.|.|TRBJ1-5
CASSVTGSNQPQHF
TGTGCCAGCAGCGTTACAGGAAGCAATCAGCCCCAGCATTTT
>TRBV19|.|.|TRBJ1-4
CASRTRAGGRNEKLFF
TGTGCCAGTAGGACCCGAGCCGGGGGAAGGAATGAAAAACTGTTTTTT
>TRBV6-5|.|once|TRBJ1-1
CASSYQNTEAFF
TGTGCCAGCAGTTACCAGAACACTGAAGCTTTCTTT
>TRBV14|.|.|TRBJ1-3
CASSQAADSSGNTIYF
TGTGCCAGCAGCCAAGCCGCGGACAGCTCTGGAAACACCATATATTTT
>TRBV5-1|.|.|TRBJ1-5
CASSASGTPWQPQHF
TGCGCCAGCAGCGCCTCCGGGACCCCGTGGCAGCCCCAGCATTTT
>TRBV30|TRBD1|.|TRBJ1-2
CAWTAGTGVLYGYTF
TGTGCCTGGACTGCCGGGACAGGGGTTTTGTATGGCTACACCTTC
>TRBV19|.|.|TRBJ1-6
CASSTTGSYNSPLHF
TGTGCCAGTAGTACGACAGGCTCCTATAATTCACCCCTCCACTTT
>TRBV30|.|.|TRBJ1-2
CAWSVRALYGYTF
TGTGCCTGGAGCGTCAGGGCCCTCTATGGCTACACCTTC
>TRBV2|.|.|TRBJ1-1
CASIEGGAFGTEAFF
TGTGCCAGCATTGAGGGAGGGGCGTTCGGCACTGAAGCTTTCTTT
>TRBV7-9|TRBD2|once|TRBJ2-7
CASSWRTSGASYEQYF
TGTGCCAGCAGCTGGAGGACTAGCGGGGCCTCCTACGAGCAGTACTTC
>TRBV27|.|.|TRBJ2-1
CASGRLGSYNEQFF
TGTGCCAGCGGCAGACTAGGTTCCTACAATGAGCAGTTCTTC
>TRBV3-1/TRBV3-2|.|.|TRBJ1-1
CASSLAGNSNTEAFF
TGTGCCAGCAGCCTGGCGGGAAATTCGAACACTGAAGCTTTCTTT
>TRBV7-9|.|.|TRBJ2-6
CASSLARGAGANVLTF
TGTGCCAGCAGCTTAGCCAGGGGCGCTGGGGCCAACGTCCTGACTTTC
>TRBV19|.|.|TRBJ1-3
CASSVAGSYSGNTIYF
TGTGCCAGTAGTGTGGCGGGCTCTTACTCTGGAAACACCATATATTTT
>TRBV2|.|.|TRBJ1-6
CASTRQGHRNSPLHF
TGTGCCAGCACCAGGCAGGGTCACCGAAACTCACCCCTCCACTTT
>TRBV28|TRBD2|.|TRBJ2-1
CATLELAGGNEQFF
TGTGCCACCCTGGAGCTAGCGGGAGGTAATGAGCAGTTCTTC
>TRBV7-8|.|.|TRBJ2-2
CASSPRTGPGDTGELFF
TGTGCCAGCAGCCCGAGAACCGGCCCGGGGGACACCGGGGAGCTGTTTTTT
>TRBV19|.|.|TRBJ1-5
CASSMGTSGQPQHF
TGTGCCAGTAGTATGGGGACCAGCGGTCAGCCCCAGCATTTT
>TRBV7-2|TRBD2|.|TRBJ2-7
CASSSQGGGGAREQYF
TGTGCCAGCAGCTCCCAGGGTGGCGGGGGGGCACGAGAGCAGTACTTC
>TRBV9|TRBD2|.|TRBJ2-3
CASSVLAGGTDTQYF
TGTGCCAGCAGCGTCCTAGCGGGGGGAACAGATACGCAGTATTTT
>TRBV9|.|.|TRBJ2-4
CASSVGRGWTKNIQYF
TGTGCCAGCAGCGTAGGGCGGGGTTGGACCAAAAACATTCAGTACTTC
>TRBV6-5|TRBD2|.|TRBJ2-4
CASSPEAGWSTIQYF
TGTGCCAGCAGTCCGGAAGCGGGATGGTCGACCATTCAGTACTTC
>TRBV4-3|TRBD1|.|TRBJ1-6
CASSHGPQGDVSPLHF
TGCGCCAGCAGCCATGGGCCACAGGGGGATGTTTCACCCCTCCACTTT
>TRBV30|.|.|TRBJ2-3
CAWTGYTDTQYF
TGTGCCTGGACAGGGTACACAGATACGCAGTATTTT
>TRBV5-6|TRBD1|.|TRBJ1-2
CASSLAGQANYGYTF
TGTGCCAGCAGCTTGGCGGGACAGGCCAACTATGGCTACACCTTC
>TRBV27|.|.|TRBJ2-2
CASRGRGLLTGELFF
TGTGCCAGCAGGGGCAGGGGCCTTCTCACCGGGGAGCTGTTTTTT
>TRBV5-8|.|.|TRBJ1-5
CASSRTVNQPQHF
TGTGCCAGCAGCCGGACGGTGAATCAGCCCCAGCATTTT
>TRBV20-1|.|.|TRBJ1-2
CSASVIVNYGYTF
TGCAGTGCTAGTGTGATAGTTAACTATGGCTACACCTTC
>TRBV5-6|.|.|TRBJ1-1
CASSFAPPGTEAFF
TGTGCCAGCAGCTTTGCACCCCCTGGTACTGAAGCTTTCTTT
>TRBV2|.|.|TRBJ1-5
CASSKQETQPQHF
TGTGCCAGCAGTAAACAGGAGACTCAGCCCCAGCATTTT